Listed below are T cell receptor beta chains from one sample, sequenced in a study of blood T cell repertoires in COVID-19. Profiling relied on immunoSEQ multiplex PCR, and the TCRdb table lists in-frame clones only, not all of them. Counted here are more than 250,000 clones, around 86% occurring once; the ten biggest clones make up 1%. The sample was peripheral blood. These receptor sequences come from a man in his forties or fifties with active or convalescent COVID-19. Each CDR3 is given with its conserved first and last residue. D genes are given only for firm matches. For some rows the clone size is stated as once, few or many, or as a class when expanded; others skip it.

d_gene	v_gene	abundance	j_gene	CDR3nt	CDR3aa
.	TRBV6-5	.	TRBJ1-2	TGTGCCAGCAGTTACTCGATCCAGGCCCAAATCGGCTACACCTTC	CASSYSIQAQIGYTF
TRBD1	TRBV6-5	.	TRBJ2-5	TGTGCCAGCAACGTGGACAGGCAAGAGACCCAGTACTTC	CASNVDRQETQYF
TRBD1	TRBV6-2/TRBV6-3	.	TRBJ2-3	TGTGCCAGCAGTTATTCGGGACAGGGTGCGACAGATACGCAGTATTTT	CASSYSGQGATDTQYF
.	TRBV7-2	.	TRBJ2-3	TGTGCCAGCGAGCTCCAGGTCGGAGATACGCAGTATTTT	CASELQVGDTQYF
.	TRBV28	.	TRBJ1-6	TGTGCCAGCAGTCCACCGGGAGAAGGCAATTCACCCCTCCACTTT	CASSPPGEGNSPLHF
.	TRBV10-3	.	TRBJ2-6	TGTGCCATCGGCGGGCTTGCCTCTGGGGCCAACGTCCTGACTTTC	CAIGGLASGANVLTF
.	TRBV4-3	few	TRBJ2-3	TGCGCCAGCAGCCAAGAGGTACTATCAAACCGGGGAGATACGCAGTATTTT	CASSQEVLSNRGDTQYF
TRBD2	TRBV10-3	once	TRBJ2-1	TGTGCCGCCATGGGGCAAACTAGCGTAGACAATGAGCAGTTCTTC	CAAMGQTSVDNEQFF
TRBD1	TRBV7-6	.	TRBJ1-4	TGTGCCAGCAGCATCGGACAGGCTGCAACTAATGAAAAACTGTTTTTT	CASSIGQAATNEKLFF
.	TRBV6-6	.	TRBJ1-1	TGTGCCAGCAGTCGCCTAATAGGGGACACTGAAGCTTTCTTT	CASSRLIGDTEAFF
.	TRBV30	.	TRBJ2-7	TGTGCCTGGAGGGACATGGGACTTAACTCCTACGAGCAGTACTTC	CAWRDMGLNSYEQYF
TRBD2	TRBV5-1	.	TRBJ2-7	TGCGCCAGCAGCACCCGAGGGGACTACCCCTTCGAGCAGTACTTC	CASSTRGDYPFEQYF
.	TRBV4-3	.	TRBJ2-3	TGCGCCAGCAGCCAAGGATCTAGCGGCACAGATACGCAGTATTTT	CASSQGSSGTDTQYF
.	TRBV7-2	.	TRBJ2-5	TGTGCCAGCAGCAAGGGACATCGAGAGACCCAGTACTTC	CASSKGHRETQYF
TRBD1	TRBV9	.	TRBJ2-6	TGTGCCAGCAGCAAGGGACAGGGGGTTTTGTCTGGGGCCAACGTCCTGACTTTC	CASSKGQGVLSGANVLTF
.	TRBV2	.	TRBJ2-6	TGTGCCAGCAGTGAGGGTGGTAATAGTTGGACTTCTGGGGCCAACGTCCTGACTTTC	CASSEGGNSWTSGANVLTF
TRBD1	TRBV3-1/TRBV3-2	.	TRBJ2-2	TGTGCCAGCAGCCACACGACAGGGGCCACCGGGGAGCTGTTTTTT	CASSHTTGATGELFF
TRBD2	TRBV7-9	.	TRBJ2-1	TGTGCCAGCACCGGGACTAGCGAATACAATGAGCAGTTCTTC	CASTGTSEYNEQFF
TRBD1	TRBV2	.	TRBJ1-5	TGTGCCAGCTCTCGACAGGGGGGGGGACAGCCCCAGCATTTT	CASSRQGGGQPQHF
TRBD2	TRBV6-6	.	TRBJ2-5	TGTGCCAACAGCGCCACTAGCGGGGTAAAGACCCAGTACTTC	CANSATSGVKTQYF
.	TRBV6-6	.	TRBJ1-1	TGTGCCAGCAGTTTCTCAGCAGGGTTAAGGGACACTGAAGCTTTCTTT	CASSFSAGLRDTEAFF
TRBD1	TRBV27	.	TRBJ2-7	TGTGCCAGCAGTTTATTAGGGGACAGGGGATTCAACGAGCAGTACTTC	CASSLLGDRGFNEQYF
TRBD1	TRBV5-4	.	TRBJ2-1	TGTGCCAGCAGACAGGGGGCCTACAATGAGCAGTTCTTC	CASRQGAYNEQFF
TRBD2	TRBV19	.	TRBJ2-5	TGTGCCAGTAGTTCCAACCAACCCGGACTAGGAGGGGAGACCCAGTACTTC	CASSSNQPGLGGETQYF
TRBD2	TRBV5-1	few	TRBJ2-5	TGCGCCAGCAGGGGACTACCCCAAGAGACCCAGTACTTC	CASRGLPQETQYF
TRBD2	TRBV9	.	TRBJ2-5	TGTGCCAGCAGCTCCACCTGGCGGGGGGGCAGGGAGACCCAGTACTTC	CASSSTWRGGRETQYF
TRBD1	TRBV6-5	once	TRBJ1-2	TGTGCCAGCAGGGAGGGACAGGGTTGGAACTATGGCTACACCTTC	CASREGQGWNYGYTF
TRBD1	TRBV19	.	TRBJ2-1	TGTGCCAGTAGTATAGGAGGGACAGGGGCGTCCTACAATGAGCAGTTCTTC	CASSIGGTGASYNEQFF
.	TRBV19	.	TRBJ1-1	TGTGCCAGTAGTAGGGGGGACCGAGACACTGAAGCTTTCTTT	CASSRGDRDTEAFF
.	TRBV9	.	TRBJ2-6	TGTGCCAGCAGCGTAGCGTACGGCTCTGGGGCCAACGTCCTGACTTTC	CASSVAYGSGANVLTF
.	TRBV9	.	TRBJ1-4	TGTGCCAGCAGCCCCAAGCCGGGGGGCTTTGAAAAACTGTTTTTT	CASSPKPGGFEKLFF
.	TRBV7-3	.	TRBJ2-3	TGTGCCAGCAGCCTCGTAGATTCCCGCCCAGATACGCAGTATTTT	CASSLVDSRPDTQYF
.	TRBV3-1/TRBV3-2	once	TRBJ1-1	TGTGCCAGCAGCCAAGAGGGGGGCACTGAAGCTTTCTTT	CASSQEGGTEAFF
.	TRBV4-3	.	TRBJ2-2	TGCGCCAGCAGCCAAGACCCGGGAACCACCGGGGAGCTGTTTTTT	CASSQDPGTTGELFF
.	TRBV6-2/TRBV6-3	.	TRBJ1-4	TGTGCCAGCAGTTACTCATACAGGCCCTATGAAAAACTGTTTTTT	CASSYSYRPYEKLFF
TRBD1	TRBV18	.	TRBJ1-2	TGTGCCAGCTCACCAGCGGGACAGCCGCAAAACTATGGCTACACCTTC	CASSPAGQPQNYGYTF
.	TRBV6-5	.	TRBJ1-4	TGTGCCAGCAGTCCCACTCAGGGAGGCGGGGAAAAACTGTTTTTT	CASSPTQGGGEKLFF
TRBD1	TRBV19	.	TRBJ1-1	TGTGCCAGTACCCCGGGACAGGGATTCACTGAAGCTTTCTTT	CASTPGQGFTEAFF
TRBD1	TRBV4-1	.	TRBJ2-7	TGCGCCAGCAGTCGAACGGGACAGCCCTACGAGCAGTACTTC	CASSRTGQPYEQYF
.	TRBV18	.	TRBJ2-2	TGTGCCAGCTCACCCTCCGGAGGGACTTCTGAGCTGTTTTTT	CASSPSGGTSELFF
.	TRBV30	.	TRBJ1-6	TGTGCCTGGAGCCCTCCTCTGAATTCACCCCTCCACTTT	CAWSPPLNSPLHF
TRBD1	TRBV19	.	TRBJ2-2	TGTGCCAGTAGACCTCCGGGGACAGGGGTAACCGGGGAGCTGTTTTTT	CASRPPGTGVTGELFF
.	TRBV28	.	TRBJ2-2	TGTGCCGCACGCCAGGGTAACACCGGGGAGCTGTTTTTT	CAARQGNTGELFF
TRBD1	TRBV6-5	.	TRBJ1-4	TGTGCCAGCAGTTACTCGGGGACAGGGGTTTTTGAAAAACTGTTTTTT	CASSYSGTGVFEKLFF
TRBD1	TRBV4-3	.	TRBJ1-1	TGCGCCAGCAGCCTTGGGACAGGCGGTTTATTGGGGAACACTGAAGCTTTCTTT	CASSLGTGGLLGNTEAFF
TRBD1	TRBV7-9	.	TRBJ1-5	TGTGCCAGCAGCTCGGGACAGGGGGGGAGAGGCAATCAGCCCCAGCATTTT	CASSSGQGGRGNQPQHF
TRBD1	TRBV6-6	few	TRBJ2-2	TGTGCCAGCAGTTACGACAGGGCGAACACCGGGGAGCTGTTTTTT	CASSYDRANTGELFF
TRBD1	TRBV5-1	.	TRBJ2-5	TGCGCCAGCAGCTTATCCGGGACAGGGCTTCAAGAGACCCAGTACTTC	CASSLSGTGLQETQYF
.	TRBV5-1	many	TRBJ2-3	TGCGCCAGCAGCTTCTGGGGGAGGGATACGCAGTATTTT	CASSFWGRDTQYF
TRBD2	TRBV19	once	TRBJ2-3	TGTGCCAGTAGTATATTAGCGGGGGGGGACGCAGATACGCAGTATTTT	CASSILAGGDADTQYF
.	TRBV6-5	.	TRBJ2-7	TGTGCCAGCAGTTACTCCCATTCCTACGAGCAGTACTTC	CASSYSHSYEQYF
.	TRBV4-2	.	TRBJ1-1	TGTGCCAGCAGCCAAGTGCAGGGTGAACCCGATGAAGCTTTCTTT	CASSQVQGEPDEAFF
.	TRBV2	.	TRBJ1-5	TGTGCCAGCAGCCGCCGCAGGGAATCACCTCCGAATTTT	CASSRRRESPPNF
.	TRBV30	.	TRBJ1-1	TGTGCCTGGAATAGACAGCGGAACACTGAAGCTTTCTTT	CAWNRQRNTEAFF